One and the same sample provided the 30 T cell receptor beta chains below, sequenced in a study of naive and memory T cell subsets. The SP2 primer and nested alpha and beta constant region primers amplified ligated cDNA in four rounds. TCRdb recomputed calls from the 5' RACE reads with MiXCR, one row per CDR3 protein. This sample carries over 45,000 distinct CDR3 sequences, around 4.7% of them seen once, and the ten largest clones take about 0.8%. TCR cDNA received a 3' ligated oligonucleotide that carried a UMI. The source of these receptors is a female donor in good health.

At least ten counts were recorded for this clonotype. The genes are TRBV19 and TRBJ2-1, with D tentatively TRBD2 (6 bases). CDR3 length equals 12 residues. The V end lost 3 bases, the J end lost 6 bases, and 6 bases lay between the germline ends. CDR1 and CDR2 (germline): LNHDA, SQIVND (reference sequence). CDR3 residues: CASSMGGNEQFF. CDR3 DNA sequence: TGTGCCAGTAGTATGGGGGGCAATGAGCAGTTCTTC. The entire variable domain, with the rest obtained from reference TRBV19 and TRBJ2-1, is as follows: DGGITQSPKYLFRKEGQNVTLSCEQNLNHDAMYWYRQDPGQGLRLIYYSQIVNDFQKGDIAEGYSVSREKKESFPLTVTSAQKNPTAFYLCASSMGGNEQFFGPGTRLTVL.

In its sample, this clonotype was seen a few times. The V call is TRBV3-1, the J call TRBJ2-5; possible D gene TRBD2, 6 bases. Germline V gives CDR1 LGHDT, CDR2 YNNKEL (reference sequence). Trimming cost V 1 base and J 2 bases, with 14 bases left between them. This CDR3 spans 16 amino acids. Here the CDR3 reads CASSQGLAESQETQYF. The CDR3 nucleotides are TGTGCCAGCAGCCAAGGGTTAGCGGAGAGTCAAGAGACCCAGTACTTC.

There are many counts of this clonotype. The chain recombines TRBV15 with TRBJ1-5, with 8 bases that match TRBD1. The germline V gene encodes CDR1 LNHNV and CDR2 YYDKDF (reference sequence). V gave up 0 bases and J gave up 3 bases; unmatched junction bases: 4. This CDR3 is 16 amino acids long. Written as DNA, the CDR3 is TGTGCCACCAGCAGAGACCCGACAGGGGCCAATCAGCCCCAGCATTTT. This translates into CATSRDPTGANQPQHF.

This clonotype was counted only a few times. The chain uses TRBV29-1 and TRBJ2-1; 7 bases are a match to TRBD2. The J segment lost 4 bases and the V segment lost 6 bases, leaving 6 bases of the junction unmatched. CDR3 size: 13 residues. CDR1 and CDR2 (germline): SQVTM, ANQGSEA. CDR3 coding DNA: TGCAGCGTAAGGGCGGGGGAATACAATGAGCAGTTCTTC. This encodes CSVRAGEYNEQFF.

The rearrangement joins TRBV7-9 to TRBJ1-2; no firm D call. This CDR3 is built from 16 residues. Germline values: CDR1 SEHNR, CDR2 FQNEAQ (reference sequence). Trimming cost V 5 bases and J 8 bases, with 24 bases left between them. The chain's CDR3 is CASSPLSLNFQQGYTF. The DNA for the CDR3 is TGTGCCAGCAGCCCCCTCAGTCTCAACTTTCAACAGGGCTACACCTTC.

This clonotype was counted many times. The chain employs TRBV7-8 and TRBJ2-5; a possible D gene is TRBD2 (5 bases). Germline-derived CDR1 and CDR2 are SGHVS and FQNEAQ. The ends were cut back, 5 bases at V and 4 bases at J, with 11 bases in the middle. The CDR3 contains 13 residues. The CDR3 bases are TGTGCCAGCAGCATCCCGGGGAGAGAGACCCAGTACTTC. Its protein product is CASSIPGRETQYF.

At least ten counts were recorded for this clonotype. CDR3 in amino acids: CASSPMGGTGFNYGYTF. The CDR3, as DNA: TGTGCCAGCAGTCCTATGGGGGGGACAGGGTTCAACTATGGCTACACCTTC. This chain joins TRBV28 and TRBJ1-2; 9 bases agree with TRBD1. Looked up from germline, CDR1 is MDHEN and CDR2 is SYDVKM. V lost 5 bases and J lost 2; bases outside the gene matches: 12. This CDR3 spans 17 amino acids.

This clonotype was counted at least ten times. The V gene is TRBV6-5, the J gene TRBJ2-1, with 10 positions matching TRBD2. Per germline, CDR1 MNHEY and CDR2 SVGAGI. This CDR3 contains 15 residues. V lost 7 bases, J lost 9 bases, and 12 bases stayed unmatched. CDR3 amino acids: CASISSGSSLGEQFF. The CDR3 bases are TGTGCCAGCATTTCTAGCGGGAGCTCATTGGGTGAGCAGTTCTTC.

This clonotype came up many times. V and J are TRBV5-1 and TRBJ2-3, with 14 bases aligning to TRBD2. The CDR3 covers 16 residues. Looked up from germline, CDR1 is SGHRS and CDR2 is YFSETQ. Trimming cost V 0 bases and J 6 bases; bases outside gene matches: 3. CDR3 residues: CASSLAGLAGVDTQYF. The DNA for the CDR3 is TGCGCCAGCAGCTTGGCGGGACTAGCGGGAGTGGATACGCAGTATTTT.

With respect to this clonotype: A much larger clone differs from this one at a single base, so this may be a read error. Here the CDR3 reads CASSLVRGTKAFF. The CDR3 DNA follows: TGTGCCAGCAGCTTAGTGCGAGGGACTAAAGCTTTCTTT. This chain uses TRBV7-6 with TRBJ1-1; the D gene is possibly TRBD1 (5 bases). Germline assignment: CDR1 SGHVS and CDR2 FNYEAQ. The CDR3 has 13 residues. V dropped 1 base and J dropped 9 bases, with 12 bases sitting between them.

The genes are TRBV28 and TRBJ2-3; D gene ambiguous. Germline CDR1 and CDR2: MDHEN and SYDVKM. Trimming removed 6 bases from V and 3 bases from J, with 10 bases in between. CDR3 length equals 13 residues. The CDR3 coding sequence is TGTGCCAGCAGGGTCCCTATGACAGATACGCAGTATTTT. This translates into CASRVPMTDTQYF. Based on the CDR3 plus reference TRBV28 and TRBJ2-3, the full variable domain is DVKVTQSSRYLVKRTGEKVFLECVQDMDHENMFWYRQDPGLGLRLIYFSYDVKMKEKGDIPEGYSVSREKKERFSLILESASTNQTSMYLCASRVPMTDTQYFGPGTRLTVL.

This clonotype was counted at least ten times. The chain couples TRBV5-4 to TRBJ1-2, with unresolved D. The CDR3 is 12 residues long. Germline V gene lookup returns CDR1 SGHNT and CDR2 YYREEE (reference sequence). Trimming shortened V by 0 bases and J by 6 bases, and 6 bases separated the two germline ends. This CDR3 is CASSLVLHGYTF. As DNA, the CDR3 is TGTGCCAGCAGCTTGGTCCTCCATGGCTACACCTTC.

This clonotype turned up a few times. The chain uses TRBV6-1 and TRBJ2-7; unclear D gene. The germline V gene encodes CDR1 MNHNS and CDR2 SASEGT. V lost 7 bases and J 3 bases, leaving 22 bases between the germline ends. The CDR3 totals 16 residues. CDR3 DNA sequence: TGTGCCAGCAACCCGACGCTGAACGCGAGAAACTACGAGCAGTACTTC. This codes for CASNPTLNARNYEQYF.

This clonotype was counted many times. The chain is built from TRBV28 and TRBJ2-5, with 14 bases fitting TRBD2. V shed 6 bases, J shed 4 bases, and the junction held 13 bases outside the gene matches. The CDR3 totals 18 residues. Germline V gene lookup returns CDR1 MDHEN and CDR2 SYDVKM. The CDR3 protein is CASSRLAGGPRGLETQYF. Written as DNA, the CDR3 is TGTGCCAGCAGCCGACTAGCGGGAGGGCCACGAGGGTTAGAGACCCAGTACTTC.

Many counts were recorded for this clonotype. The CDR3 DNA reads TGCAGTGCTAGAATAAGGCTAGCGAGTGGCAATGAGCAGTTCTTC. Its protein is CSARIRLASGNEQFF. The chain joins TRBV20-1 to TRBJ2-1; the D gene is possibly TRBD2 (6 bases). The CDR3 consists of 15 residues. The V gene's germline CDR1 is DFQATT and CDR2 SNEGSKA (reference sequence). Trimming removed 2 bases at V and 6 bases at J, with 17 bases between.

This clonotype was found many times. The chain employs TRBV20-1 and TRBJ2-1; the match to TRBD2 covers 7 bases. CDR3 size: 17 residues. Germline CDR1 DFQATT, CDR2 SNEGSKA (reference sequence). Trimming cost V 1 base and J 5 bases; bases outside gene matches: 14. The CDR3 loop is CSARVPIAGRTNNEQFF. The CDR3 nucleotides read TGCAGTGCTAGAGTTCCCATAGCGGGCAGAACAAACAATGAGCAGTTCTTC.

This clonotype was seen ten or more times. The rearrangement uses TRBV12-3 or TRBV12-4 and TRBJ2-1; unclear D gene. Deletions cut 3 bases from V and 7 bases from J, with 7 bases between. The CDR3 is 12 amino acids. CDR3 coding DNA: TGTGCCAGCAGTTTTCTTCGGAATGAGCAGTTCTTC. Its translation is CASSFLRNEQFF.

For the CDR3, the DNA is TGTGCCAGCAAAAGAGGAGACACAGATACGCAGTATTTT. Translation: CASKRGDTDTQYF. This chain joins TRBV9 and TRBJ2-3; D unresolved. V was pared by 6 bases and J by 2 bases, with 10 bases between. The germline V gene encodes CDR1 SGDLS and CDR2 YYNGEE. The CDR3 runs to 13 residues.

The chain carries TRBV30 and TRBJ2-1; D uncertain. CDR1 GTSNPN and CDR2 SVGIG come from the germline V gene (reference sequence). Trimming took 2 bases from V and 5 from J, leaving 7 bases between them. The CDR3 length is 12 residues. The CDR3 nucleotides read TGTGCCTGGAGTAGGCCGGACAATGAGCAGTTCTTC. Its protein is CAWSRPDNEQFF.

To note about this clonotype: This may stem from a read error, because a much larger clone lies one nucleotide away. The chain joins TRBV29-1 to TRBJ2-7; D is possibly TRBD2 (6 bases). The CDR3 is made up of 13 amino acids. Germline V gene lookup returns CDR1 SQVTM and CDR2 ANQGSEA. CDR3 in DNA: TGCAGCGTTGAGCCCAGCGGGCTCGGCGAGCTGTACTTC. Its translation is CSVEPSGLGELYF.

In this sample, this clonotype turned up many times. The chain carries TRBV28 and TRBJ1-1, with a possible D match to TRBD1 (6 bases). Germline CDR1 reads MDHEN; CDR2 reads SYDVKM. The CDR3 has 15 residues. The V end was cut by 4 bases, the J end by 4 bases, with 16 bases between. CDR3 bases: TGTGCCAGCAGTTCGGGCGGGGGGGCGAGCACTGAAGCTTTCTTT. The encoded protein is CASSSGGGASTEAFF.

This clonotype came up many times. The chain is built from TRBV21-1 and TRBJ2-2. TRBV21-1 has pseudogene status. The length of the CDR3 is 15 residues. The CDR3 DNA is TGTGCCAGCAGCAAATCGGGGATGAACACCGGGGAGCTGTTTTTT. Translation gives CASSKSGMNTGELFF.

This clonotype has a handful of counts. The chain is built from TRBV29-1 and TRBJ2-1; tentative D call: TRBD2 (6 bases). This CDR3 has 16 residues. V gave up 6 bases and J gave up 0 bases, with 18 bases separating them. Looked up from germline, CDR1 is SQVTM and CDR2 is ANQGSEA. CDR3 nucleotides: TGCAGCGTCATACCGGGACTCGCGAGCTCCTACAATGAGCAGTTCTTC. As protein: CSVIPGLASSYNEQFF.

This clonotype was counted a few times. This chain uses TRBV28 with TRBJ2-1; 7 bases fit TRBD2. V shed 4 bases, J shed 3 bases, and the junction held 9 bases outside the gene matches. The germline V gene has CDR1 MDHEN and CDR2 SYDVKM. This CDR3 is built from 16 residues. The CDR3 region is CASSSVQRGGYNEQFF. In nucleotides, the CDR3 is TGTGCCAGCAGTTCTGTTCAGCGGGGCGGCTACAATGAGCAGTTCTTC.

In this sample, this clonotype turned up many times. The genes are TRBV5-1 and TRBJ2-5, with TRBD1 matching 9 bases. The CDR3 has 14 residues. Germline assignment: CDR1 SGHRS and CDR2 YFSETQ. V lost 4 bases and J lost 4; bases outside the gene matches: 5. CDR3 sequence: CASSRDRVLETQYF. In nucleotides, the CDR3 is TGCGCCAGCAGCCGGGACAGGGTGTTAGAGACCCAGTACTTC.

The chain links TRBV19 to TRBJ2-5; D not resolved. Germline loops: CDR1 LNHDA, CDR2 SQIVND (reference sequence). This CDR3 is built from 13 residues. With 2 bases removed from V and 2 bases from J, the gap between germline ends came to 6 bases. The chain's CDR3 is CASSIMRQETQYF. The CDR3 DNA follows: TGTGCCAGTAGTATAATGAGACAAGAGACCCAGTACTTC.

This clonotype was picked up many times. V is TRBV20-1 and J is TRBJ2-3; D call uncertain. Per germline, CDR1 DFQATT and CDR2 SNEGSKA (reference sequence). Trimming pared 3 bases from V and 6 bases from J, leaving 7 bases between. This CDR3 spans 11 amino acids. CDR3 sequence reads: CSASYGDTQYF. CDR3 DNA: TGCAGTGCTAGTTACGGGGATACGCAGTATTTT.

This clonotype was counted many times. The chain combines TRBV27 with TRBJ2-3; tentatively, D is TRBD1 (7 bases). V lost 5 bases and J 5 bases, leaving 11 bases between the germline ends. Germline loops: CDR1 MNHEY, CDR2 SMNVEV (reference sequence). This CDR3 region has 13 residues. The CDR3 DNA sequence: TGTGCCAGCAGTACCAGGGGGGTAGATACGCAGTATTTT. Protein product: CASSTRGVDTQYF.

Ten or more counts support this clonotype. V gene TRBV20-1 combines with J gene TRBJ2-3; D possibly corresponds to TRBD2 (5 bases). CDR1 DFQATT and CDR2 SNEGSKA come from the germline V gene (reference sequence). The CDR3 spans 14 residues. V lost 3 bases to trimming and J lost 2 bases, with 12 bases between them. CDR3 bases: TGCAGTGCTAGGGTTGGCGGGTTCACAGATACGCAGTATTTT. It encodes CSARVGGFTDTQYF.

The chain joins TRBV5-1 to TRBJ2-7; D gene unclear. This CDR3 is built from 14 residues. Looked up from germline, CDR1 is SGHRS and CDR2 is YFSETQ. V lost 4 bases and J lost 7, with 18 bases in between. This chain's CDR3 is CASSLRSLDYEQYF. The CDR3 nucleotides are TGCGCCAGCAGCCTCAGATCCCTCGATTATGAGCAGTACTTC.